Each of the 18 T cell receptor beta chains below was sequenced from the same sample in a study of OX40 agonist ivuxolimab in advanced cancers. Libraries were prepared by immunoSEQ multiplex PCR; TCRdb keeps only in-frame clonotypes and omits some of them. In the table there are fewer than 40,000 clones, about 70% of which are singletons. The material sequenced was CD4+ or CD8+ T cells sorted from blood, taken in a trial of the OX40 agonist ivuxolimab. The origin of the receptors is an adult with an advanced solid tumor such as melanoma, head and neck, liver or kidney cancer.

The V and J genes are TRBV21-1 and TRBJ2-4; whether TRBD1, the table's D call, matches the DNA was not checked. TRBV21-1 is marked as a pseudogene. The CDR3 is made up of 17 amino acids. CDR3 sequence: CASSKGRQGGLKNIQYF. The CDR3 DNA reads as TGTGCCAGCAGCAAAGGCAGACAGGGGGGTTTGAAAAACATTCAGTACTTC.

This chain links TRBV5-5 with TRBJ1-5, with D unresolved. From germline, CDR1 is SGHKS and CDR2 YYEKEE (reference sequence). The CDR3 covers 15 residues. Trimming shortened V by 4 bases and J by 0 bases, and 11 bases separated the two germline ends. For the CDR3, the DNA is TGTGCCAGCAGCCCGACACCGTATAGCAATCAGCCCCAGCATTTT. Residues: CASSPTPYSNQPQHF.

This chain uses TRBV4-1 with TRBJ1-5; D is perhaps TRBD1 (5 bases). CDR1 MGHRA and CDR2 YSYEKL come from the germline V gene. Deletions cut 5 bases from V and 0 bases from J, with 23 bases between. The CDR3 is 19 amino acids. DNA of the CDR3: TGCGCCAGCAGCTCATGGTTCTCGGGACCGTCGGGTAGCAATCAGCCCCAGCATTTT. It yields the protein CASSSWFSGPSGSNQPQHF.

The rearrangement joins TRBV7-9 to TRBJ1-1; TRBD1 might be the D (6 bases). Trimming took off 1 base at V and 3 bases at J, with 15 bases between the two ends. This CDR3 is 16 amino acids long. The germline V gene encodes CDR1 SEHNR and CDR2 FQNEAQ (reference sequence). The CDR3 region is CASSLGLRGADTEAFF. The DNA of the CDR3 is TGTGCCAGCAGCTTAGGGTTACGGGGGGCTGACACTGAAGCTTTCTTT.

The rearrangement links TRBV29-1 to TRBJ2-1; 10 positions agree with TRBD1. The CDR3 sequence is 12 residues long. V lost 7 bases and J lost 14; bases outside the gene matches: 11. Germline lookup yields CDR1 SQVTM and CDR2 ANQGSEA. CDR3 bases: TGCAGCGGAGGGACAGGGGCCCCTCCTAAGTTCTTC. Its translation: CSGGTGAPPKFF.

The chain combines TRBV7-9 with TRBJ1-5; D is perhaps TRBD1 (5 bases). This CDR3 spans 14 amino acids. Germline loops: CDR1 SEHNR, CDR2 FQNEAQ (reference sequence). V lost 0 bases to trimming and J lost 6 bases, with 9 bases between them. CDR3 sequence reads: CASSLAGVGQPQHF. The CDR3 DNA sequence: TGTGCCAGCAGCTTAGCGGGGGTAGGTCAGCCCCAGCATTTT.

The chain uses TRBV6-1 and TRBJ2-7; no firm D call. This CDR3 is 11 amino acids long. The V gene's germline CDR1 is MNHNS and CDR2 SASEGT. The V end was cut by 7 bases, the J end by 3 bases, with 7 bases between. The CDR3 DNA is TGTGCCAGCATAATCGGCTACGAGCAGTACTTC. Its protein is CASIIGYEQYF.

The chain links TRBV9 to TRBJ2-1, with D perhaps matching TRBD1 (7 bases). This CDR3 has 14 residues. The V and J ends lost 0 bases and 7 bases respectively, with 11 bases between them. Germline lookup yields CDR1 SGDLS and CDR2 YYNGEE. The CDR3 nucleotides read TGTGCCAGCAGCGTAGAGCCAGGGGGGAATGAGCAGTTCTTC. This gives the protein CASSVEPGGNEQFF.

This clone was seen a few times. The genes are TRBV19 and TRBJ1-2, with D hard to call. The CDR3 runs 12 residues. Germline V gives CDR1 LNHDA, CDR2 SQIVND (reference sequence). Trimming removed 3 bases at V and 5 bases at J, with 7 bases between. CDR3: CASSMQSYGYTF. In DNA form, the CDR3 reads TGTGCCAGTAGTATGCAAAGTTATGGCTACACCTTC.

The V gene is TRBV5-1, the J gene TRBJ1-2; maybe TRBD1 (5 bases). Germline V gene data show CDR1 as SGHRS and CDR2 as YFSETQ. The ends were cut back, 4 bases at V and 2 bases at J, with 12 bases in the middle. The CDR3 length is 14 residues. The CDR3 DNA reads TGCGCCAGCAGCCCCTCGGGGCAAAACTATGGCTACACCTTC. This sequence encodes CASSPSGQNYGYTF.

The J gene is TRBJ2-3, the V gene TRBV5-6; tentatively, D is TRBD1 (6 bases). Per germline, CDR1 SGHDT and CDR2 YYEEEE. V was pared by 0 bases and J by 2 bases, with 7 bases between. The CDR3 extends over 14 amino acids. This CDR3 is CASSLGGHTDTQYF. CDR3 coding DNA: TGTGCCAGCAGCTTGGGGGGGCACACAGATACGCAGTATTTT.

This clone was seen a few times. The gene calls are TRBV6-1 and TRBJ1-1; TRBD1 matches at 7 bases. This CDR3 has 15 residues. Germline-derived CDR1 and CDR2 are MNHNS and SASEGT. Trimming cost V 3 bases and J 8 bases; bases outside gene matches: 12. CDR3 sequence (DNA): TGTGCCAGCAGTGATGGGAGGGGGCGGAGAGGCGAAGCTTTCTTT. Translating it yields CASSDGRGRRGEAFF.

This rearrangement joins TRBV4-1 to TRBJ2-3, with unresolved D. CDR3 length: 12 residues. The germline V and J ends were trimmed by 5 bases and 5 bases, with 8 bases remaining between them. The germline V gene encodes CDR1 MGHRA and CDR2 YSYEKL. CDR3 in DNA: TGCGCCAGCAGCTATCAAGGAGATACGCAGTATTTT. Protein sequence: CASSYQGDTQYF.

The V call is TRBV6-1, the J call TRBJ2-5; no definite D call. This CDR3 has 11 residues. Trimming removed 5 bases at V and 5 bases at J, with 6 bases between. Per the germline V gene, CDR1 is MNHNS and CDR2 is SASEGT. This CDR3 is CASSSQETQYF. The CDR3, as DNA: TGTGCCAGCAGTAGTCAGGAGACCCAGTACTTC.

J is TRBJ1-2 and V is TRBV6-1, with D perhaps TRBD1 (5 bases). Trimming shortened V by 6 bases and J by 8 bases, and 13 bases separated the two germline ends. CDR1 is MNHNS and CDR2 is SASEGT in the germline V gene. CDR3 length: 12 residues. For the CDR3, the DNA is TGTGCCAGCAGGGATGGGGCTGGGGGCTACACCTTC. The encoded protein is CASRDGAGGYTF.

In its sample, this clone was seen once. CDR3 nucleotides: TGTGCCAGCAGCTTGGACTGGGATGAGCAGTTCTTC. The encoded protein is CASSLDWDEQFF. The chain links TRBV5-6 to TRBJ2-1; D is ambiguous. CDR1 is SGHDT and CDR2 is YYEEEE in the germline V gene. This CDR3 has 12 residues. V was shortened by 0 bases and J by 8 bases, with 6 bases between the two germline ends. The full variable domain, rest sourced from reference TRBV5-6 and TRBJ2-1, is DAGVTQSPTHLIKTRGQQVTLRCSPKSGHDTVSWYQQALGQGPQFIFQYYEEEERQRGNFPDRFSGHQFPNYSSELNVNALLLGDSALYLCASSLDWDEQFFGPGTRLTVL.

The chain joins TRBV2 to TRBJ2-7, with D tentatively TRBD2 (5 bases). The CDR3 spans 15 residues. The germline gives CDR1 SNHLY, CDR2 FYNNEI. V shed 3 bases and J shed 7 bases, with 19 bases lying between them. The CDR3 loop is CASSEFSPGIPEQYV. CDR3 nucleotide sequence: TGTGCCAGCAGTGAGTTCAGTCCCGGGATTCCTGAGCAGTACGTC.

This chain uses TRBV7-2 with TRBJ2-7; D not certain. Germline CDR1 is SGHTA and CDR2 is FQGNSA. This CDR3 has 15 residues. V lost 8 bases to trimming and J lost 1 base, with 18 bases between them. DNA for the CDR3: TGTGCCAGCGCCCGAGTCACTCCCCGTTCCTACGAGCAGTACTTC. Translated: CASARVTPRSYEQYF.